A single sample gave rise to the 9 T cell receptor beta chains below, sequenced in a study of cytomegalovirus exposure and HLA in healthy donors (TCRdb year 2017). Receptor libraries were prepared by the immunoSEQ multiplex PCR assay. The multiplex PCR relied on a mix of 60 forward primers for TCR Vbeta segments and 13 reverse primers for TCR Jbeta segments. TCRdb retrieved this table from immuneACCESS and kept in-frame rearrangements only. Not all clones are present; in checked studies, unresolved V genes account for under half, and no reason is known for the remainder. The sample profile shows over 150,000 clones; over 65% of them were found once. Of the sample, about 2% falls within the top ten clones. The sample was PBMCs. These TCRs come from a man aged 30 to 45 in good health and CMV-seronegative.

V and J are TRBV2 and TRBJ2-5; TRBD1 might be the D (6 bases). V shed 9 bases and J shed 0 bases, with 8 bases lying between them. The germline gives CDR1 SNHLY, CDR2 FYNNEI. The CDR3 consists of 12 residues. DNA for the CDR3: TGTGCCAGACAGGGAAACCAAGAGACCCAGTACTTC. It is translated as CARQGNQETQYF.

J is TRBJ1-1 and V is TRBV4-3; weak D call: TRBD1 (5 bases). V lost 0 bases, J lost 10 bases, and 24 bases lay in between. CDR3 length: 17 amino acids. Germline assignment: CDR1 LGHNA and CDR2 YSLEER. The chain's CDR3 is CASSQDPGPHFGRGAFF. Here the CDR3 DNA reads TGCGCCAGCAGCCAAGATCCAGGACCCCATTTTGGAAGGGGAGCTTTCTTT.

The chain carries TRBV4-3 and TRBJ2-2; possibly TRBD1 for D (6 bases). This CDR3 is built from 17 residues. Germline CDR1 reads LGHNA; CDR2 reads YSLEER. Trimming took off 1 base at V and 1 base at J, with 13 bases between the two ends. CDR3 residues: CASSQGWETGNTGELFF. The CDR3 DNA follows: TGCGCCAGCAGCCAAGGTTGGGAGACAGGGAACACCGGGGAGCTGTTTTTT.

Here the CDR3 reads CASSSHLAGNEQFF. The CDR3, as DNA: TGTGCCAGCAGTTCCCACCTAGCGGGCAATGAGCAGTTCTTC. V and J are TRBV27 and TRBJ2-1; TRBD2 agrees at 8 bases. This CDR3 contains 14 residues. V gave up 4 bases and J gave up 6 bases; unmatched junction bases: 5. Germline-derived CDR1 and CDR2 are MNHEY and SMNVEV (reference sequence).

The V gene is TRBV4-1, the J gene TRBJ1-3; TRBD1 is a possible D gene (6 bases). CDR3 size: 17 residues. Germline CDR1 reads MGHRA; CDR2 reads YSYEKL. V was cut by 4 bases and J by 3 bases, with 19 bases left in between. Written as DNA, the CDR3 is TGCGCCAGCAGCCTACGACCAGGACAGCTTGATGGAAACACCATATATTTT. Translating it yields CASSLRPGQLDGNTIYF.

V and J are TRBV4-1 and TRBJ2-5; TRBD2 agrees at 7 bases. Per the germline V gene, CDR1 is MGHRA and CDR2 is YSYEKL. The ends lost 5 bases at V and 1 base at J; junction bases unmatched: 4. The CDR3 contains 14 residues. CDR3 in amino acids: CASSDSGGQETQYF. CDR3 DNA: TGCGCCAGCAGCGACTCGGGGGGCCAAGAGACCCAGTACTTC.

V gene TRBV27 combines with J gene TRBJ2-7, with 12 bases that match TRBD1. Germline V CDR1 and CDR2: MNHEY, SMNVEV (reference sequence). CDR3 length equals 16 residues. The V gene end was trimmed by 7 bases and the J gene end by 6 bases; junction bases not matched to a gene: 13. CDR3 amino acids: CASKPPGTGGSLEQYF. CDR3 DNA sequence: TGTGCCAGCAAACCCCCCGGGACAGGGGGCTCCCTCGAGCAGTACTTC.

This clone occurred once. The chain has TRBV7-9 and TRBJ2-1; 10 bases fit TRBD2. The V gene end was trimmed by 5 bases and the J gene end by 8 bases; junction bases not matched to a gene: 9. CDR1 is SEHNR and CDR2 is FQNEAQ in the germline V gene (reference sequence). The CDR3 spans 15 residues. CDR3: CASSLSGGAGDEQFF. CDR3 in DNA: TGTGCCAGCAGCCTGAGCGGGGGGGCCGGGGATGAGCAGTTCTTC.

The chain carries TRBV5-4 and TRBJ2-3; unclear D gene. Trimming took off 3 bases at V and 9 bases at J, with 14 bases between the two ends. The CDR3 is made up of 13 amino acids. The germline V gene encodes CDR1 SGHNT and CDR2 YYREEE (reference sequence). The CDR3 protein is CASSSLGPPTQYF. The CDR3 bases are TGTGCCAGCAGCTCGCTAGGTCCCCCGACGCAGTATTTT.